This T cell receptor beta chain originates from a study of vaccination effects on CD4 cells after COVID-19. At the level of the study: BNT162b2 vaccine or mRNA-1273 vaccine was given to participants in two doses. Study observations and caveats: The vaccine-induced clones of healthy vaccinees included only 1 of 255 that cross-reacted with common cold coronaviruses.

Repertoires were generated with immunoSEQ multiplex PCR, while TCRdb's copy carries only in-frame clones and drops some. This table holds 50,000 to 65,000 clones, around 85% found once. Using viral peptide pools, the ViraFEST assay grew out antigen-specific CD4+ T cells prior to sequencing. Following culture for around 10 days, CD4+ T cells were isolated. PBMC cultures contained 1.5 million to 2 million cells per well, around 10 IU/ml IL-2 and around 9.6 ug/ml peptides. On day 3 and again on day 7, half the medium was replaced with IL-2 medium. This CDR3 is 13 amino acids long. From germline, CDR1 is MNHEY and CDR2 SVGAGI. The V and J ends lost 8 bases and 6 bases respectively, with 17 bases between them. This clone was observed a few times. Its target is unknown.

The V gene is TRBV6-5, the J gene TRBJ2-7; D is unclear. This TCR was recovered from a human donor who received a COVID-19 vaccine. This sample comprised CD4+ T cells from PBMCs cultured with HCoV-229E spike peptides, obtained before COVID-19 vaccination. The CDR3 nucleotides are TGTGCCAGCTGCCGCACTGGTATGGGCGAGCAGTACGTC. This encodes CASCRTGMGEQYV.